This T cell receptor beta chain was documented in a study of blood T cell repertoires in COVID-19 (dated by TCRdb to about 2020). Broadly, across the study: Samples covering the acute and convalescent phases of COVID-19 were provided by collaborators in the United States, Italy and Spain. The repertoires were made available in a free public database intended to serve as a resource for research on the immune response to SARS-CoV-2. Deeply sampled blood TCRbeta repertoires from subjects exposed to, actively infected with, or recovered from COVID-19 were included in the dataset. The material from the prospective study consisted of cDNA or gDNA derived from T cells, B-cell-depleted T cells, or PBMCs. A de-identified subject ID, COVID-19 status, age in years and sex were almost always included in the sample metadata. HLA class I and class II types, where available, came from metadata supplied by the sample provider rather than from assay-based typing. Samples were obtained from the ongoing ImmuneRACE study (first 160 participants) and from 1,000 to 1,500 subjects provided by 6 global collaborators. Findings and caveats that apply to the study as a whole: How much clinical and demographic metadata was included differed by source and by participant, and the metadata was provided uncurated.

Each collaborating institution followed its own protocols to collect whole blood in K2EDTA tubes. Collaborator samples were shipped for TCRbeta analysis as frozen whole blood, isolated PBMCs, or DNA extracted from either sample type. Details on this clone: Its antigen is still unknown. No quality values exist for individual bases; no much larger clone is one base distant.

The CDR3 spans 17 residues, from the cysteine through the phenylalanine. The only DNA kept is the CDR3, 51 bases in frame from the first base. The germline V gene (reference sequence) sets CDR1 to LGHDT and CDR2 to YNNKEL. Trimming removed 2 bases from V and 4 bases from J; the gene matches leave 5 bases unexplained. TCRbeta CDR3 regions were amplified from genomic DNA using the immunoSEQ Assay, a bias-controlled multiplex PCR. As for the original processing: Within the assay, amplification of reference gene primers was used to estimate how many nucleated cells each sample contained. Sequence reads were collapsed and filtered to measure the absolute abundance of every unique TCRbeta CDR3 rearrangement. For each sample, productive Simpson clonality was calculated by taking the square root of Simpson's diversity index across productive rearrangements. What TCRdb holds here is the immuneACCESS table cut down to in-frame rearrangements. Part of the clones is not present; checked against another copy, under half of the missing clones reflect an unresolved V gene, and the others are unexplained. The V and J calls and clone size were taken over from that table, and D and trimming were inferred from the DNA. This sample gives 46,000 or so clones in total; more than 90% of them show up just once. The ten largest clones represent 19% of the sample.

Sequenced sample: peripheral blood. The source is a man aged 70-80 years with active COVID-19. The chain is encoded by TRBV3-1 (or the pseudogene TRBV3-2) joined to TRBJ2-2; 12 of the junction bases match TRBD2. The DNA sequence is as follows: TGTGCCAGCAGCCAACTAGCGGGGGGGCCGGGCACCGGGGAGCTGTTTTTT. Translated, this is CASSQLAGGPGTGELFF.